Listed below are T cell receptor beta chains from one sample, sequenced in a study of blood T cell repertoires in COVID-19. Sequencing used immunoSEQ multiplex PCR; TCRdb keeps in-frame clones, though not all of them. The sample lists tens of thousands of clones; 79% were seen once. The sample consisted of peripheral blood. The receptor source for this set is a human donor in a cohort sampled during active COVID-19. CDR3s include the opening cysteine and the closing phenylalanine or tryptophan. The D gene is left open where the match is weak. Size is omitted from some rows. Given values are once, few, many or a class for expanded clones.

v_call,cdr3_length,clone_size,j_call,d_call,cdr3_nt,cdr3_aa
TRBV30,13,NA,TRBJ2-7,TRBD1,TGTGCCTGGGGTGGGGGCAGGGGGTACGAGCAGTACTTC,CAWGGGRGYEQYF
TRBV11-2,13,NA,TRBJ1-1,NA,TGTGCCAGCATTCCCTGGGGCTCTAGTGAAGCTTTCTTT,CASIPWGSSEAFF
TRBV5-8,15,NA,TRBJ2-1,TRBD2,TGTGCCAGCAGCTTTCATCGGGAGGGCCCCGGTGAGCAGTTCTTC,CASSFHREGPGEQFF
TRBV28,15,few,TRBJ1-4,NA,TGTGCCAGCAGTTCACGTCCGGGGACTAATGAAAAACTGTTTTTT,CASSSRPGTNEKLFF
TRBV24-1,13,NA,TRBJ1-1,TRBD1,TGTGCCACCAGTGGGACAGGGGGCACTGAAGCTTTCTTT,CATSGTGGTEAFF
TRBV12-3/TRBV12-4,13,NA,TRBJ1-6,TRBD1,TGTGCCAGCAGTCTGACAGGGCAATCACCCCTCCACTTT,CASSLTGQSPLHF
TRBV13,14,few,TRBJ2-5,NA,TGTGCCAGCAGCTTACGGGGGGCGGGGGAGACCCAGTACTTC,CASSLRGAGETQYF
TRBV2,15,NA,TRBJ2-2,TRBD2,TGTGCCAGCAGGGGCCCCATCGGGAGGGCCGGGGAGCTGTTTTTT,CASRGPIGRAGELFF
TRBV19,17,NA,TRBJ1-1,NA,TGTGCCAGTAGTATAGTTCGAAGAGGGGAGGAGAACACTGAAGCTTTCTTT,CASSIVRRGEENTEAFF
TRBV3-1/TRBV3-2,14,NA,TRBJ1-5,NA,TGTGCCAGCAGCCCATCAGGGCGGGGGCAGCCCCAGCATTTT,CASSPSGRGQPQHF
TRBV7-2,16,NA,TRBJ2-1,TRBD1,TGTGCCAGCAGCTCCCCGACAGGGGGCGGCTACAATGAGCAGTTCTTC,CASSSPTGGGYNEQFF
TRBV4-1,16,NA,TRBJ1-4,NA,TGCGCCAGCAGCCAAGATGGGTACAGGGAGAATGAAAAACTGTTTTTT,CASSQDGYRENEKLFF
TRBV7-8,16,NA,TRBJ2-6,TRBD1,TGTGCCAGCAGCCCGGGACAGGGCCCTGGGGCCAACGTCCTGACTTTC,CASSPGQGPGANVLTF
TRBV6-5,14,NA,TRBJ1-5,TRBD1,TGTGCCAGCAGACGAGGGACAGAGCATCAGCCCCAGCATTTT,CASRRGTEHQPQHF
TRBV5-1,15,NA,TRBJ2-3,NA,TGCGCCAGCAGCTCGAATACCGGGATATCAGATACGCAGTATTTT,CASSSNTGISDTQYF
TRBV11-3,15,NA,TRBJ2-2,TRBD1,TGTGCCAGCAGCTTAAGAGCCAGGGGGACCGGGGAGCTGTTTTTT,CASSLRARGTGELFF
TRBV11-2,13,few,TRBJ2-1,NA,TGTGCCAGCAGCTTAAGCATTCACAATGAGCAGTTCTTC,CASSLSIHNEQFF
TRBV9,13,few,TRBJ1-1,NA,TGTGCCAGCAGCGTCCAGCCCCGGGCTGAAGCTTTCTTT,CASSVQPRAEAFF
TRBV11-2,15,NA,TRBJ1-2,NA,TGTGCCAGCAGCTTACGCGACAGGTACTTCTATGGCTACACCTTC,CASSLRDRYFYGYTF
TRBV19,13,NA,TRBJ2-3,NA,TGTGCCAGTAGTATAGCCCGGTCAGATACGCAGTATTTT,CASSIARSDTQYF
TRBV28,15,NA,TRBJ1-6,NA,TGTGCCAGCATTGGTGGAGGGGTGTACAATTCACCCCTCCACTTT,CASIGGGVYNSPLHF
TRBV4-1,17,NA,TRBJ2-1,NA,TGCGCCAGCAGCCAAGATCTGGAGCTACACTCCTACAATGAGCAGTTCTTC,CASSQDLELHSYNEQFF
TRBV5-5,15,NA,TRBJ2-1,TRBD2,TGTGCCAGCAGCCCCTACTCTAGCGGGAACAATGAGCAGTTCTTC,CASSPYSSGNNEQFF
TRBV5-4,14,NA,TRBJ1-1,NA,TGTGCCAGCAGCTTGGGAACGGGGGGCACTGAAGCTTTCTTT,CASSLGTGGTEAFF
TRBV7-9,15,NA,TRBJ2-5,NA,TGTGCCAGCAGCGGCACTAGGAGTCGGGCAGAGACCCAGTACTTC,CASSGTRSRAETQYF
TRBV4-2,16,NA,TRBJ2-3,NA,TGTGCCAGCAGCCCCAAGCCCGTACCGAGCACAGATACGCAGTATTTT,CASSPKPVPSTDTQYF
TRBV13,13,NA,TRBJ2-7,NA,TGTGCCAGCAGTCGCCGCTCCGCTACCGAGCAGTACTTC,CASSRRSATEQYF
TRBV11-2,14,NA,TRBJ2-2,NA,TGTGCCAGCAGCTTAGAGCGGGCTTCCGGGGAGCTGTTTTTT,CASSLERASGELFF
TRBV19,15,NA,TRBJ2-7,TRBD2,TGTGCCAGTAGGACCACTAGCGGGAGTAGCGGCGAGCAGTACTTC,CASRTTSGSSGEQYF
TRBV14,14,NA,TRBJ1-1,TRBD1,TGTGCCAGCAGCCAAGGGGGGACAGGGTCTGTGGCTTTCTTT,CASSQGGTGSVAFF
TRBV6-5,13,NA,TRBJ2-1,NA,TGTGCCAGCACAAGGGACTCCAGGGTTGAGCAGTTCTTC,CASTRDSRVEQFF
TRBV4-2,15,NA,TRBJ1-5,NA,TGTGCCAGCAGTCTGGCGGCCGGGAACAATCAGCCCCAGCATTTT,CASSLAAGNNQPQHF
TRBV3-1/TRBV3-2,16,NA,TRBJ1-2,TRBD1,TGTGCCAGCCAAGGGAGCATGAACAGGGGGCGCGTTGGCTACACCTTC,CASQGSMNRGRVGYTF
TRBV30,14,few,TRBJ1-5,TRBD1,TGTGCCTGGAGGACCGGGACAGGCAATCAGCCCCAGCATTTT,CAWRTGTGNQPQHF
TRBV12-3/TRBV12-4,13,once,TRBJ2-7,TRBD1,TGTGCCAGCAGTGAAGGACAGGGGTGGGAGCAGTACTTC,CASSEGQGWEQYF
TRBV6-5,14,NA,TRBJ1-4,NA,TGTGCCAGCAGTTACGAGCCTGCACGTGAAAAACTGTTTTTT,CASSYEPAREKLFF
TRBV6-2/TRBV6-3,15,NA,TRBJ2-7,NA,TGTGCCAGCAGTGCCCTAGCGCAGAGCTCCTACGAGCAGTACTTC,CASSALAQSSYEQYF
TRBV24-1,14,NA,TRBJ2-1,NA,TGTGCCACCGCGCCTTCGGACTCTCACAATGAGCAGTTCTTC,CATAPSDSHNEQFF
TRBV5-4,15,NA,TRBJ2-5,TRBD2,TGTGCCAGCAGCTTCGCGGGAGCGCCACAAGAGACCCAGTACTTC,CASSFAGAPQETQYF
TRBV7-2,14,once,TRBJ2-3,NA,TGTGCCAGCACCCAGGGGCTTCCAACAGATACGCAGTATTTT,CASTQGLPTDTQYF
TRBV7-2,15,NA,TRBJ2-5,TRBD2,TGTGCCAGCAGCCGGGATAGCGGGATGGGGGAGACCCAGTACTTC,CASSRDSGMGETQYF
TRBV6-1,13,once,TRBJ1-5,NA,TGTGCCAGCAGTGAGGGGGGGCCTCGGCCCCAGCATTTT,CASSEGGPRPQHF
TRBV5-4,13,few,TRBJ2-1,TRBD2,TGTGCCAGCAGCACGGGACTAGGAAATGAGCAGTTCTTC,CASSTGLGNEQFF
TRBV30,13,NA,TRBJ2-3,NA,TGTGCCTGGAGTATATTTTCCACAGATACGCAGTATTTT,CAWSIFSTDTQYF
TRBV24-1,16,NA,TRBJ2-3,TRBD1,TGTGCCACCAGTGACCCGACAGGGGTCGCCCCAGATACGCAGTATTTT,CATSDPTGVAPDTQYF
TRBV14,13,NA,TRBJ1-2,NA,TGTGCCAGCAGCCAGGGAGGGACGTATGGCTACACCTTC,CASSQGGTYGYTF
TRBV7-6,14,NA,TRBJ1-1,NA,TGTGCCAGCAGCTTAGGGGGCTTGAACACTGAAGCTTTCTTT,CASSLGGLNTEAFF
TRBV3-1/TRBV3-2,14,NA,TRBJ1-4,NA,TGTGCCAGCAGCCACGGGGACGGGAGGGGAAAACTGTTTTTT,CASSHGDGRGKLFF
TRBV29-1,12,NA,TRBJ2-4,NA,TGCAGCACCTGGGACAACCTGGGCATTCAGTACTTC,CSTWDNLGIQYF
TRBV6-2/TRBV6-3,16,few,TRBJ2-1,TRBD2,TGTGCCAGCAGTTACTCTAGCGGGAGGCCGAGAAATGAGCAGTTCTTC,CASSYSSGRPRNEQFF
TRBV5-1,14,NA,TRBJ2-5,TRBD1,TGCGCCAGCAGCTGGGGACAGGGAGGGGAGACCCAGTACTTC,CASSWGQGGETQYF
TRBV7-9,16,few,TRBJ1-3,NA,TGTGCCAGCAGCCCCAGGGAGGGCAGCTCTGGAAACACCATATATTTT,CASSPREGSSGNTIYF
TRBV30,16,NA,TRBJ2-7,NA,TGTGCCTGGAGTGCGTCTATGGAGCGGGTATCCTACGAGCAGTACTTC,CAWSASMERVSYEQYF
TRBV13,15,few,TRBJ1-5,TRBD1,TGTGCCAGCAGCTCCACACAGGGGGCAGGTCAGCCCCAGCATTTT,CASSSTQGAGQPQHF